The 26 T cell receptor beta chains presented below share a single source sample, sequenced in a study of tumor-infiltrating lymphocytes in primary liver carcinoma. Unsorted bulk tissue, 20-30 mg of it, served as the source for co-extraction of RNA and DNA. TCR beta cDNA was made from 400 to 600 ng total RNA with a constant-region primer. Three-round nested multiplex PCR performed with slightly modified ARM-PCR produced the TCR beta libraries. Use of TRBV1-TRBV30 forward primers with a C-beta reverse primer characterized the first two PCR rounds, which lasted 10 cycles each. A single record per CDR3 protein comes from TCRdb applying MiXCR to the multiplex PCR reads. In the table there are tens of thousands of distinct CDR3 sequences, roughly 72% of which are singletons. Material for sequencing was liver tumor tissue from sampling region 1. Subset reported: tumor region T1, superior pole. These receptors all come from a man aged 35 to 55 with primary liver carcinoma and hepatitis B virus infection.

As concerns this clonotype: A much larger clone lies one base from this, so it may be a read error. This sequence joins TRBV11-2 and TRBJ2-3; D is undetermined. This CDR3 region has 14 residues. Germline V gene sequence: CDR1 SGHAT, CDR2 FQNNGV. DNA for the CDR3: TGTGCCAGCAACTTAGGGCAGGACACAGATACGCAGTATTTT. This translates into CASNLGQDTDTQYF.

A single count supports this clonotype. The junction departs from germline at one end; a sequencing error may be responsible. This chain joins TRBV6-6 and TRBJ1-2; D not resolved. This CDR3 contains 12 residues. Per germline, CDR1 MNHNY and CDR2 SVGAGI (reference sequence). In nucleotides, the CDR3 is TGTGCCTGCAGTCTTCCGACGCGTGGTTACACCTTC. Encoded protein: CACSLPTRGYTF.

Notes on this clonotype: One end of the junction is discordant with germline, which a read error may explain. The V call is TRBV11-2, the J call TRBJ2-5, with D perhaps TRBD2 (6 bases). Germline-derived CDR1 and CDR2 are SGHAT and FQNNGV. This CDR3 is built from 16 residues. The CDR3 DNA sequence: TGTGCCAGCAGCTTAGGATGTAGCGGCCCGGGGGAGACCCAGTACTTT. Translation gives CASSLGCSGPGETQYF. The full variable domain, completed using reference TRBV11-2 and TRBJ2-5, is EAGVAQSPRYKIIEKRQSVAFWCNPISGHATLYWYQQILGQGPKLLIQFQNNGVVDDSQLPKDRFSAERLKGVDSTLKIQPAKLEDSAVYLCASSLGCSGPGETQYFGPGTRLLVL.

As to this clonotype: Germline is not matched at one junction end, which may reflect a read error. The J gene is TRBJ2-7, the V gene TRBV11-2, with 12 bases that match TRBD2. Germline V gene lookup returns CDR1 SGHAT and CDR2 FQNNGV. The CDR3 contains 17 residues. CDR3 DNA: TGTGCCAACAGCCAGGGACTAGCGGGTTTCCCTCTCTACGAGCAGTACTTC. Translated: CANSQGLAGFPLYEQYF.

This clonotype is medium-sized within its sample. The rearrangement links TRBV29-1 to TRBJ2-1, with TRBD1 matching 8 bases. This CDR3 has 14 amino acids. CDR1 and CDR2 (germline): SQVTM, ANQGSEA. With 4 bases clipped from V and 6 bases from J, the junction kept 8 bases outside the gene matches. CDR3 in amino acids: CSVVGQGPFNEQFF. The CDR3 nucleotides read TGCAGCGTTGTTGGACAGGGACCTTTCAATGAGCAGTTCTTC.

This clonotype was detected ten times or more. The chain uses TRBV7-9 and TRBJ2-1; D is perhaps TRBD2 (6 bases). V was clipped by 6 bases and J by 6 bases, with 15 bases between them. CDR1 is SEHNR, CDR2 FQNEAQ, per germline (reference sequence). The CDR3 totals 14 residues. The CDR3 nucleotides are TGTGCCAGCAGTCCAGCGGGCATCTCCAATGAGCAGTTCTTC. This translates into CASSPAGISNEQFF.

This clonotype occurred a few times. A single base separates this from a much larger clone, so it may be a read error. The rearrangement joins TRBV12-3 or TRBV12-4 to TRBJ2-5; 10 positions agree with TRBD2. The CDR3 covers 15 residues. The CDR3 loop is CTSSLAGGRAETQYF. The CDR3 DNA is TGTACCAGCAGTTTAGCGGGGGGAAGGGCGGAGACCCAGTACTTC.

With respect to this clonotype: The CDR3 does not close with the conserved phenylalanine or tryptophan, likely indicating a read error. The chain couples TRBV11-2 to TRBJ2-7; D gene uncertain. The germline V gene has CDR1 SGHAT and CDR2 FQNNGV. The CDR3 extends over 15 amino acids. V lost 8 bases, J lost 1 base, and 18 bases lay in between. The chain's CDR3 is CASGLSVGISYEQYC. The CDR3 DNA follows: TGTGCCAGCGGCCTATCTGTGGGGATATCCTACGAGCAGTACTGC.

The chain uses TRBV4-1 and TRBJ1-1; maybe TRBD1 (5 bases). The CDR3 covers 13 residues. Looked up from germline, CDR1 is MGHRA and CDR2 is YSYEKL. With 5 bases removed from V and 5 bases from J, the gap between germline ends came to 12 bases. Written as DNA, the CDR3 is TGCGCCAGCAGCGGCCTCTCAGGGACTGAAGCTTTCTTT. Its protein product is CASSGLSGTEAFF.

In this sample, this clonotype turned up many times. The CDR3 spells CASSLTLEQFF. CDR3 bases: TGTGCCAGCAGTTTGACTCTTGAGCAGTTCTTC. The chain uses TRBV12-3 or TRBV12-4 and TRBJ2-1; no clear D gene. V was clipped by 3 bases and J by 9 bases, with 6 bases between them. This CDR3 comprises 11 residues.

As regards this clonotype: Compared with germline, one end of the junction differs, possibly owing to a read error. The chain carries TRBV11-2 and TRBJ2-1; weak D call: TRBD1 (6 bases). The CDR3 consists of 13 residues. Germline V gives CDR1 SGHAT, CDR2 FQNNGV. CDR3 in DNA: TGTGCCAGCAGCTCAGAAAGGGGGAATGCGCAGTTCTTC. This sequence encodes CASSSERGNAQFF.

In the case of this clonotype: A read error may account for a junction end that differs from germline. CDR3 region: CTSNLGRLGTDSYEQYF. The CDR3 coding sequence is TGTACCAGCAACTTAGGAAGACTAGGGACAGACTCCTACGAGCAGTACTTC. The chain recombines TRBV11-2 with TRBJ2-7; possible D gene TRBD1, 7 bases. Germline CDR1 reads SGHAT; CDR2 reads FQNNGV. The CDR3 runs to 17 residues. Supplemented by reference TRBV11-2 and TRBJ2-7, the full variable domain reads EAGVAQSPRYKIIEKRQSVAFWCNPISGHATLYWYQQILGQGPKLLIQFQNNGVVDDSQLPKDRFSAERLKGVDSTLKIQPAKLEDSAVYLCTSNLGRLGTDSYEQYFGPGTRLTVT.

In the case of this clonotype: A much more abundant neighbour one base away suggests this may be a read error. The chain combines TRBV28 with TRBJ1-2; the D is unclear. Germline values: CDR1 MDHEN, CDR2 SYDVKM. CDR3 length: 9 amino acids. For the CDR3, the DNA is TGTGCCAGCGGCTATAGCTACACCTTC. This gives the protein CASGYSYTF.

Regarding this clonotype: At one end, the junction sequence differs from germline, possibly due to a read error. The chain is built from TRBV11-2 and TRBJ2-7; 8 bases map to TRBD2. In germline, CDR1 is SGHAT, CDR2 FQNNGV. The CDR3 contains 15 residues. The DNA for the CDR3 is TGTGACAGCAGTGCCACCAGCGGGAGTATCTACGAGCAGTACTTC. It encodes CDSSATSGSIYEQYF.

There are many counts of this clonotype. The chain has TRBV5-4 and TRBJ2-5; possibly TRBD1 or TRBD2 for D (5 bases each). CDR3 length equals 16 residues. Between the trimmed V and J ends, which lost 0 bases and 4 bases, there was a span of 16 bases. Germline values: CDR1 SGHNT, CDR2 YYREEE (reference sequence). DNA for the CDR3: TGTGCCAGCAGCTTGGAGGGGACCCTCCTAGGAGAGACCCAGTACTTC. Protein: CASSLEGTLLGETQYF.

This clonotype was counted ten times or more. CDR3 region: CASSLGVQETQYF. The CDR3 DNA reads TGTGCCAGCAGCTTAGGCGTACAAGAGACCCAGTACTTC. The chain carries TRBV7-9 and TRBJ2-5; D unclear. The germline CDR1 and CDR2 sequences are SEHNR and FQNEAQ (reference sequence). The CDR3 covers 13 residues. The germline V and J ends were trimmed by 1 base and 2 bases, with 5 bases remaining between them.

This clonotype came up many times. CDR3 DNA sequence: TGTGCCAGCAGTGAAGGGTACAGGGGAAACACCGGGGAGCTGTTTTTT. Translated: CASSEGYRGNTGELFF. The genes are TRBV6-1 and TRBJ2-2, with 7 bases matching TRBD1. Trimming took 1 base from V and 2 from J; bases not matched to a gene: 4. In germline, CDR1 is MNHNS, CDR2 SASEGT. CDR3 size: 16 residues.

In regard to this clonotype: A much larger clone sits a single nucleotide away, making a read error possible. The chain joins TRBV12-5 to TRBJ2-2, with 9 nucleotides matching TRBD2. Looked up from germline, CDR1 is LGHNT and CDR2 is FRNRAP. The CDR3 runs to 16 residues. The CDR3 coding sequence is TGTCCTAGTGGTTTTACTAGCGGGTCGGACACCGGGGAGCTGTTTTTT. It specifies CPSGFTSGSDTGELFF.

Concerning this clonotype: At one end the junction does not follow the germline gene, possibly because of a read error. The chain carries TRBV29-1 and TRBJ2-7; 7 bases fit TRBD1. The germline CDR1 and CDR2 sequences are SQVTM and ANQGSEA. The CDR3 is 12 amino acids. DNA of the CDR3: TGCAGCGTGCGACAGGGTAGTGACGAGCAGCGCTTC. Amino acids: CSVRQGSDEQRF.

This clonotype was recorded a few times. This may arise from a read error, as a much more abundant clone is one base away. V is TRBV28 and J is TRBJ2-5, with TRBD2 matching 15 bases. Germline CDR1 MDHEN, CDR2 SYDVKM. The CDR3 extends over 14 amino acids. CDR3 sequence (DNA): TGTGCCTGCAGGACTAGCGGGAGGGCCGAGACCCAGTACTTC. Amino acid sequence: CACRTSGRAETQYF.

This clonotype was observed at least ten times. This rearrangement joins TRBV7-8 to TRBJ2-3; no clear D gene. V shed 1 base and J shed 0 bases, with 11 bases lying between them. CDR1 and CDR2 from the germline V gene are SGHVS and FQNEAQ. This CDR3 has 16 residues. The CDR3 is CASSLVGGYSTDTQYF. The DNA for the CDR3 is TGTGCCAGCAGCTTAGTTGGTGGCTATAGCACAGATACGCAGTATTTT.

As to this clonotype: The junction departs from germline at one end; a sequencing error may be responsible. V gene TRBV29-1 combines with J gene TRBJ2-7; TRBD1 agrees at 9 bases. The CDR3 spans 13 residues. Germline assignment: CDR1 SQVTM and CDR2 ANQGSEA. CDR3 sequence: CSVGQGNDYGQYF. CDR3 DNA sequence: TGCAGTGTTGGACAGGGGAATGATTACGGGCAGTACTTC.

This chain connects TRBV2 to TRBJ2-4; 7 nucleotides line up with TRBD2. Germline CDR1 SNHLY, CDR2 FYNNEI. With 4 bases clipped from V and 15 bases from J, the junction kept 12 bases outside the gene matches. This CDR3 comprises 13 residues. The chain's CDR3 is CASSVGGDGTRYF. CDR3 DNA sequence: TGTGCCAGCAGTGTGGGGGGGGATGGCACTCGGTACTTC. The complete variable domain, with remaining parts taken from reference TRBV2 and TRBJ2-4, reads EPEVTQTPSHQVTQMGQEVILRCVPISNHLYFYWYRQILGQKVEFLVSFYNNEISEKSEIFDDQFSVERPDGSNFTLKIRSTKLEDSAMYFCASSVGGDGTRYFGAGTRLSVL.

Notes on this clonotype: Being one base from a much bigger clone, this may be a read error. The chain combines TRBV10-3 with TRBJ2-7, with 8 positions matching TRBD2. The germline V gene encodes CDR1 ENHRY and CDR2 SYGVKD. V was clipped by 7 bases and J by 8 bases; unmatched bases: 10. This CDR3 contains 13 residues. In DNA form, the CDR3 reads TGTGCCATCAAACCAGGACTAGCCGGCAAGCAGTACTTC. It specifies CAIKPGLAGKQYF.

The J gene is TRBJ2-1, the V gene TRBV5-4, with 9 bases aligning to TRBD2. The length of the CDR3 is 15 residues. Germline V gene sequence: CDR1 SGHNT, CDR2 YYREEE (reference sequence). V shed 3 bases and J 13 bases; nucleotides not matched to a gene: 14. CDR3 loop: CASSSGTSRNPEQFF. Written as DNA, the CDR3 is TGTGCCAGCAGCTCTGGGACTAGCAGGAATCCCGAACAGTTCTTC. Supplemented by reference TRBV5-4 and TRBJ2-1, the full variable domain reads ETGVTQSPTHLIKTRGQQVTLRCSSQSGHNTVSWYQQALGQGPQFIFQYYREEENGRGNFPPRFSGLQFPNYSSELNVNALELDDSALYLCASSSGTSRNPEQFFGPGTRLTVL.

Concerning this clonotype: The junction differs from germline at one of its ends, possibly a read error. J is TRBJ1-4 and V is TRBV12-3 or TRBV12-4; D unresolved. This CDR3 region has 13 residues. This CDR3 reads CASSSGASERLFF. Here the CDR3 DNA reads TGTGCCAGCAGTTCAGGAGCCAGTGAAAGACTGTTTTTT.